The 2 T cell receptor beta chains listed next were all sequenced from one sample in a study of cytotoxic CD8 clonotypes in ibrutinib-treated CLL. Sequenced by immunoSEQ multiplex PCR; TCRdb stores in-frame clones only, minus some. The table shows about 180,000 clones, with more than 80% occurring only once. Sequencing was performed on PBMCs, taken after 24 months of ibrutinib treatment. The receptors were gathered from a human donor with chronic lymphocytic leukemia.

V usage is TRBV4-3 and J usage is TRBJ1-2; no firm D call. From germline, CDR1 is LGHNA and CDR2 YSLEER. The ends were cut back, 0 bases at V and 4 bases at J, with 15 bases in the middle. The CDR3 consists of 16 residues. The chain's CDR3 is CASSQEIRTDVYGYTF. In nucleotides, the CDR3 is TGCGCCAGCAGCCAAGAGATTCGGACGGATGTCTATGGCTACACCTTC.

This chain links TRBV4-1 with TRBJ1-3; D gene uncertain. The CDR3 covers 15 residues. V was trimmed by 4 bases and J by 0 bases, leaving 10 bases between them. Germline assignment: CDR1 MGHRA and CDR2 YSYEKL. The CDR3 DNA follows: TGCGCCAGCAGCCCCCCCCGTCTCTCTGGAAACACCATATATTTT. Its protein product is CASSPPRLSGNTIYF.